This T cell receptor beta chain was identified in a study of T cells in Graves' hyperthyroidism and ophthalmopathy. TCR beta CDR3 region amplification was performed from RNA transcripts. A first-round RT-PCR of the TCR CDR3 used the HTBI primer set. MiXCR was run by TCRdb on the multiplex PCR reads, yielding one entry per CDR3 protein. The data hold hundreds of thousands of distinct CDR3 sequences, with about 18% observed a single time. Clinical symptoms, serum thyroxine and TRAb, thyroid ultrasound and orbital computed tomography were used for the diagnoses. Cells are PBMCs isolated from around 10 ml of fresh blood. Germline CDR1 is MDHEN and CDR2 is SYDVKM. This CDR3 has 13 residues. With 6 bases removed from V and 2 bases from J, the gap between germline ends came to 8 bases.

This chain joins TRBV28 and TRBJ1-5; D is ambiguous. This receptor was identified in a man aged 40-55 years with Graves' hyperthyroidism. The sample comprised blood. The CDR3 here is CASSFNGNQPQHF. The CDR3 nucleotides read TGTGCCAGCAGCTTCAATGGCAATCAGCCCCAGCATTTT.